Listed below are T cell receptor beta chains from one sample, sequenced in a study of beta chain features in type 1 diabetes. Clones were sequenced by immunoSEQ multiplex PCR, and TCRdb holds only the in-frame ones, with some missing. The sample includes 140,000 or so clones, under 11% of them seen just once. Sequences were obtained from naive CD4+ T cells from blood. These receptors came from a man in his late teens or twenties in good health. Both conserved end residues are part of each CDR3. Each record gives: clone size, V gene, D gene, J gene, CDR3 DNA, CDR3 protein. A D gene is named only where the DNA matches it firmly. For some rows the clone size is stated as once, few or many, or as a class when expanded; others skip it.

size: NA
V: TRBV5-6
D: NA
J: TRBJ1-2
DNA: TGTGCCAGCAGCTTGGGGCAGGGTGGCGGCTACACCTTC
CDR3: CASSLGQGGGYTF

size: NA
V: TRBV4-2
D: NA
J: TRBJ1-5
DNA: TGTGCCAGCAGCCAAGATGAGGGCCCTCAGCCCCAGCATTTT
CDR3: CASSQDEGPQPQHF

size: many
V: TRBV7-9
D: NA
J: TRBJ1-5
DNA: TGTGCCAGCAGCGACGGAGGCAATCAGCCCCAGCATTTT
CDR3: CASSDGGNQPQHF

size: few
V: TRBV7-8
D: NA
J: TRBJ2-2
DNA: TGTGCCAGCAGCATACGTGCCGGGACTGGAAACACCGGGGAGCTGTTTTTT
CDR3: CASSIRAGTGNTGELFF

size: NA
V: TRBV6-5
D: NA
J: TRBJ1-4
DNA: TGTGCCAGCAGTTCCCCAGGGGAGGGGGAAAAACTGTTTTTT
CDR3: CASSSPGEGEKLFF

size: NA
V: TRBV7-2
D: TRBD2
J: TRBJ2-2
DNA: TGTGCCAGCACCATGGGGGGAGGGACTCACACCGGGGAGCTGTTTTTT
CDR3: CASTMGGGTHTGELFF

size: few
V: TRBV6-5
D: NA
J: TRBJ2-2
DNA: TGTGCCAGCAGTTACGGAGGATCGAACACCGGGGAGCTGTTTTTT
CDR3: CASSYGGSNTGELFF

size: few
V: TRBV18
D: TRBD2
J: TRBJ2-1
DNA: TGTGCCAGCTCACCACCGGCTAGCGGGGGCCATAATGAGCAGTTCTTC
CDR3: CASSPPASGGHNEQFF

size: few
V: TRBV5-1
D: TRBD1
J: TRBJ2-7
DNA: TGCGCCAGCAGCTTGGCCGGGACAGGGACTCACGAGCAGTACTTC
CDR3: CASSLAGTGTHEQYF

size: few
V: TRBV29-1
D: TRBD1
J: TRBJ1-4
DNA: TGCAGCGTAAACAGGGGTAGTGAAAAACTGTTTTTT
CDR3: CSVNRGSEKLFF

size: few
V: TRBV6-4
D: TRBD2
J: TRBJ2-1
DNA: TGTGCCAGCAGCATAATAAGCGGAATAGCGGGGGGGACCTACAATGAGCAGTTCTTC
CDR3: CASSIISGIAGGTYNEQFF

size: few
V: TRBV6-1
D: TRBD1
J: TRBJ2-7
DNA: TGTGCCAGCAGTGAAGGGGGACAGGGGAGCGAGCAGTACTTC
CDR3: CASSEGGQGSEQYF

size: NA
V: TRBV5-4
D: TRBD1
J: TRBJ2-1
DNA: TGTGCCAGCAGCTCCAGGGGGCGGTTTACTGAGCAGTTCTTC
CDR3: CASSSRGRFTEQFF

size: few
V: TRBV18
D: TRBD2
J: TRBJ2-5
DNA: TGTGCCAGCTCACGCAACGCCGGGGGGGGACAAGAGACCCAGTACTTC
CDR3: CASSRNAGGGQETQYF

size: NA
V: TRBV15
D: TRBD2
J: TRBJ2-5
DNA: TGTGCCACCAGCAGGGCGGATACTAGCGGGGGGGCCCGGGAGACCCAGTACTTC
CDR3: CATSRADTSGGARETQYF

size: NA
V: TRBV5-1
D: NA
J: TRBJ2-3
DNA: TGCGCCAGCAGCTCACCGGGTAGCACAGATACGCAGTATTTT
CDR3: CASSSPGSTDTQYF

size: few
V: TRBV2
D: NA
J: TRBJ2-5
DNA: TGTGCCAGCACGTTGATCCTCGGGGAGACCCAGTACTTC
CDR3: CASTLILGETQYF

size: NA
V: TRBV6-5
D: NA
J: TRBJ2-5
DNA: TGTGCCAGCAGTTACTCGAAGGCAGGACTGGAGACCCAGTACTTC
CDR3: CASSYSKAGLETQYF

size: few
V: TRBV7-3
D: NA
J: TRBJ2-3
DNA: TGTGCCAGCAGCTTATGGAGTCGGGGCACAGATACGCAGTATTTT
CDR3: CASSLWSRGTDTQYF

size: NA
V: TRBV19
D: NA
J: TRBJ2-7
DNA: TGTGCCAGTAGTATCCCAGGCCCCTACGAGCAGTACTTC
CDR3: CASSIPGPYEQYF